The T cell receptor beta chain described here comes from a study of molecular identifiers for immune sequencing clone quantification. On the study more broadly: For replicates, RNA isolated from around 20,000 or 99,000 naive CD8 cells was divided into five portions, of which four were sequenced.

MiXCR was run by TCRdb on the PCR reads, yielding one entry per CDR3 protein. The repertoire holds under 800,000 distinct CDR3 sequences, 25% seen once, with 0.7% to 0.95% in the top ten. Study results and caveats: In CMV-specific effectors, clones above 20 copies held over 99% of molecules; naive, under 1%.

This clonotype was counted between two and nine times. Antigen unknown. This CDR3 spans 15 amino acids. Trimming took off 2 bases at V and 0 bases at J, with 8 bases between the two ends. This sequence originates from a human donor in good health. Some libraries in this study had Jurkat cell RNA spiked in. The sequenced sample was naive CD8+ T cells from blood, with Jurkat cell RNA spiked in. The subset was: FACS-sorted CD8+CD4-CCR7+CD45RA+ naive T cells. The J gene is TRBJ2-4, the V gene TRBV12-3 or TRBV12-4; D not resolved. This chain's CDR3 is CASSLPEIAKNIQYF. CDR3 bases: TGTGCCAGCAGTTTACCCGAAATAGCCAAAAACATTCAGTACTTC.